Shown below are 10 T cell receptor beta chains from a single sample sequenced in a study of T cells after yellow fever vaccination. Each CDR3 protein gets one entry after TCRdb re-called the 5' RACE reads with MiXCR. The sample holds about 220,000 distinct CDR3 sequences; 3.2% are singletons and the top ten take approximately 3.5%. Here the sequenced sample was CD4+ T cells sorted from PBMCs, taken 10 days after the yellow fever booster vaccination. These receptor sequences come from a man in his late teens or twenties who received the YFV17D yellow fever vaccine.

This clonotype was recorded a few times. No DNA is shown, since the ends of the CDR3 on it are uncertain; the CDR3 is the one TCRdb lists. The chain uses TRBV28 and TRBJ2-2. The CDR3 totals 13 residues, both ends included. The germline V gene encodes CDR1 MDHEN and CDR2 SYDVKM. CDR3 residues: CASSFQVSGELFF.

The gene calls are TRBV12-3 or TRBV12-4 and TRBJ2-3, with unresolved D. CDR3 length equals 14 residues. Trimming removed 4 bases at V and 5 bases at J, with 13 bases between. The CDR3 spells CASSWAEAVDTQYF. CDR3 nucleotides: TGTGCCAGCAGTTGGGCTGAGGCGGTAGATACGCAGTATTTT.

This clonotype was detected only a few times. The rearrangement uses TRBV5-6 and TRBJ2-1; perhaps TRBD1 as D (5 bases). Germline CDR1 is SGHDT and CDR2 is YYEEEE. The CDR3 totals 12 residues. V shed 5 bases and J shed 9 bases, with 12 bases lying between them. The DNA for the CDR3 is TGTGCCAGCAGTTCCAGGGCCGGTGAGCAGTTCTTC. It encodes CASSSRAGEQFF.

There are many counts of this clonotype. The chain employs TRBV9 and TRBJ1-5; D gene ambiguous. The germline V gene has CDR1 SGDLS and CDR2 YYNGEE. Trimming shortened V by 4 bases and J by 3 bases, and 8 bases separated the two germline ends. This CDR3 is built from 13 residues. The CDR3 protein is CASSSANNQPQHF. CDR3 sequence (DNA): TGTGCCAGCAGCTCGGCCAACAATCAGCCCCAGCATTTT.

This chain uses TRBV6-4 with TRBJ1-6; D is undetermined. The CDR3 contains 13 residues. CDR1 and CDR2 from the germline V gene are MRHNA and SNTAGT. The V and J ends lost 9 bases and 6 bases respectively, with 12 bases between them. The DNA of the CDR3 is TGTGCCAGTTCACTCGTCAGTAATTCACCCCTCCACTTT. As protein: CASSLVSNSPLHF.

The sample holds many counts of this clonotype. The V gene is TRBV11-2, the J gene TRBJ2-7, with no clear D. CDR1 SGHAT and CDR2 FQNNGV come from the germline V gene. The V and J ends lost 2 bases and 2 bases respectively, with 7 bases between them. This CDR3 contains 13 residues. The CDR3 sequence is CASSLNSAYEQYV. The CDR3 nucleotides are TGTGCCAGCAGCTTAAACAGCGCCTACGAGCAGTACGTC.

The gene calls are TRBV11-2 and TRBJ2-7, with D tentatively TRBD2 (6 bases). Trimming cost V 0 bases and J 9 bases, with 15 bases left between them. CDR1 and CDR2 (germline): SGHAT, FQNNGV. The CDR3 contains 14 residues. The CDR3 reads CASSLDRGEVRQYV. In nucleotides, the CDR3 is TGTGCCAGCAGCTTAGATCGAGGGGAGGTTCGGCAGTACGTC.

In its sample, this clonotype was seen many times. The chain combines TRBV7-3 with TRBJ2-3, with D possibly being TRBD1 or TRBD2 (5 bases each). Germline values: CDR1 SGHTA, CDR2 FQGTGA. This CDR3 region has 15 residues. With 5 bases removed from V and 8 bases from J, the gap between germline ends came to 20 bases. This chain's CDR3 is CASSPYLTGASTQYF. CDR3 coding DNA: TGTGCCAGCAGCCCTTACCTGACCGGGGCAAGTACGCAGTATTTT. The variable domain in full, completed from reference TRBV7-3 and TRBJ2-3, reads GAGVSQTPSNKVTEKGKYVELRCDPISGHTALYWYRQSLGQGPEFLIYFQGTGAADDSGLPNDRFFAVRPEGSVSTLKIQRTERGDSAVYLCASSPYLTGASTQYFGPGTRLTVL.

This clonotype was recorded many times. The rearrangement links TRBV3-1 to TRBJ2-5; 10 bases are a match to TRBD1. Losses at the gene ends were 0 bases for V and 7 bases for J; bases not matched to a gene: 5. The CDR3 is made up of 15 amino acids. Germline values: CDR1 LGHDT, CDR2 YNNKEL (reference sequence). In nucleotides, the CDR3 is TGTGCCAGCAGCCAAGAGCGCAGACAGGGGGCGACCCAGTACTTC. This codes for CASSQERRQGATQYF.

This clonotype was recorded many times. This chain links TRBV14 with TRBJ2-5; the D gene could be TRBD1 or TRBD2 (5 bases each). The ends were cut back, 3 bases at V and 7 bases at J, with 21 bases in the middle. Germline V gene data show CDR1 as SGHDN and CDR2 as FVKESK. This CDR3 is 16 amino acids long. The CDR3 nucleotides are TGTGCCAGCAGCCAGAGCCCCGGACACCCTGGGGGGACCCAGTACTTC. This translates into CASSQSPGHPGGTQYF.